The sequence of this TCR beta chain was determined in a study of spatial heterogeneity in lung cancer. Study in general: Unique TCR and UMI combinations averaged more than ten appearances each in raw reads.

This clonotype was seen repeatedly, ten times or more. Its antigen is unidentified. All TCR cDNA molecules were individually tagged with a unique molecular identifier. TCRdb re-called the 5' RACE reads with MiXCR, one entry per CDR3 protein. Of almost 75,000 distinct CDR3 sequences detected, 10% to 15% appear once; the ten largest clones hold 7.2%. Whole-study results and caveats: Resection blood, more than follow-up blood, showed ubiquitous expanded tumor TCRs.

As to time point: sample taken at primary tumor resection. TCRs were sequenced from unsorted whole RNA of tumor, nontumor lung or PBMC. The donor group consisted of 55 to 85 patients who had untreated, early-stage non-small cell lung cancer. V lost 5 bases, J lost 3 bases, and 17 bases lay in between. CDR1 and CDR2 (germline): MDHEN, SYDVKM. This CDR3 comprises 15 residues. The chain uses TRBV28 and TRBJ2-7; D might be TRBD2 (6 bases). The TCR originated in a male donor with early-stage non-small cell lung cancer. Sample: PBMCs, taken at surgery. The CDR3 bases are TGTGCCAGCAGTCCATTTGGAGGGGATCTCTACGAGCAGTACTTC. Its translation is CASSPFGGDLYEQYF.